These 25 T cell receptor beta chains originate from one sample sequenced in a study of blood T cell repertoires in COVID-19. Generated by immunoSEQ multiplex PCR, the TCRdb table keeps only in-frame clones and is missing some. The table records more than 200,000 clones, more than 75% of them present only once. The sample was peripheral blood. The receptors come from a woman aged 60-75 years with COVID-19, enrolled during active disease.

V gene TRBV4-2 combines with J gene TRBJ1-3, with D uncertain. CDR1 is LGHNA and CDR2 is YNFKEQ in the germline V gene. Trimming stripped 1 base from V and 4 bases from J, with 17 bases between. The CDR3 runs to 17 residues. The CDR3 DNA sequence: TGTGCCAGCAGCCAAGTGGTCGGTGCGGGCGGGGGAAACACCATATATTTT. Translating it yields CASSQVVGAGGGNTIYF.

This chain connects TRBV6-2 or TRBV6-3 to TRBJ1-6; D remains ambiguous. Trimming stripped 6 bases from V and 10 bases from J, with 10 bases between. Germline CDR1 is MNHEY and CDR2 is SVGEGT. This CDR3 contains 12 residues. The DNA of the CDR3 is TGTGCCAGCAGCCTGGTGGGCTCACCCCTCCACTTT. It codes for CASSLVGSPLHF.

This chain joins TRBV19 and TRBJ2-1; 10 nucleotides line up with TRBD2. Germline V gene data show CDR1 as LNHDA and CDR2 as SQIVND (reference sequence). Trimming removed 0 bases from V and 7 bases from J; junction bases left unmatched: 9. The CDR3 has 17 amino acids. The CDR3 DNA sequence: TGTGCCAGTAGTATAGATCGAGCTAGCGGGAGTTATAATGAGCAGTTCTTC. It yields the protein CASSIDRASGSYNEQFF. Variable domain in full (rest from reference TRBV19 and TRBJ2-1): DGGITQSPKYLFRKEGQNVTLSCEQNLNHDAMYWYRQDPGQGLRLIYYSQIVNDFQKGDIAEGYSVSREKKESFPLTVTSAQKNPTAFYLCASSIDRASGSYNEQFFGPGTRLTVL.

J is TRBJ2-1 and V is TRBV5-1; TRBD2 matches 9 bases. Germline V gene lookup returns CDR1 SGHRS and CDR2 YFSETQ. The CDR3 totals 16 residues. J lost 6 bases, V lost 0 bases, and 7 bases had no gene match. The CDR3 loop is CASSLEGSGRINEQFF. The CDR3 coding sequence is TGCGCCAGCAGCTTGGAAGGTAGCGGGAGAATCAATGAGCAGTTCTTC. Combining the CDR3 with reference TRBV5-1 and TRBJ2-1 gives the whole variable domain KAGVTQTPRYLIKTRGQQVTLSCSPISGHRSVSWYQQTPGQGLQFLFEYFSETQRNKGNFPGRFSGRQFSNSRSEMNVSTLELGDSALYLCASSLEGSGRINEQFFGPGTRLTVL.

This chain joins TRBV11-2 and TRBJ1-5, with 9 nucleotides matching TRBD1. The CDR3 consists of 15 residues. CDR1 and CDR2 from the germline V gene are SGHAT and FQNNGV. With V trimmed by 5 bases and J by 2 bases, 4 bases remained unmatched. The CDR3 bases are TGTGCCAGCAGCCCCTGGACAGGGGGCAATCAGCCCCAGCATTTT. Protein: CASSPWTGGNQPQHF.

The chain recombines TRBV27 with TRBJ1-4; D uncertain. Germline values: CDR1 MNHEY, CDR2 SMNVEV (reference sequence). CDR3 size: 15 residues. Trimming stripped 3 bases from V and 6 bases from J, with 14 bases between. The CDR3 is CASSLTREWDEKLFF. The CDR3 region has the DNA TGTGCCAGCAGTTTGACCCGGGAGTGGGATGAAAAACTGTTTTTT.

This clone was seen only once. The rearrangement joins TRBV7-2 to TRBJ2-4, with 12 bases matching TRBD1. Germline values: CDR1 SGHTA, CDR2 FQGNSA. V was clipped by 0 bases and J by 6 bases; unmatched bases: 6. This CDR3 has 17 residues. The CDR3 here is CASSLAQGQGARNIQYF. CDR3 DNA: TGTGCCAGCAGCTTAGCGCAGGGACAGGGGGCGAGAAACATTCAGTACTTC.

The chain links TRBV6-4 to TRBJ1-1, with 8 bases that match TRBD1. The CDR3 is 14 amino acids. Germline V gene data show CDR1 as MRHNA and CDR2 as SNTAGT. V lost 6 bases and J lost 8; bases outside the gene matches: 11. Written as DNA, the CDR3 is TGTGCCAGCAGGCCCGGACAGGGAAAAGGAGAAGCTTTCTTT. The encoded protein is CASRPGQGKGEAFF.

V and J are TRBV6-2 or TRBV6-3 and TRBJ2-1, with D perhaps TRBD2 (5 bases). V was shortened by 3 bases and J by 5 bases, with 23 bases between the two germline ends. The V gene's germline CDR1 is MNHEY and CDR2 SVGEGT. CDR3 size: 18 residues. CDR3 amino acids: CASSYPAFAGIRNNEQFF. DNA of the CDR3: TGTGCCAGCAGTTATCCCGCTTTCGCGGGCATCCGTAACAATGAGCAGTTCTTC.

V gene TRBV6-5 combines with J gene TRBJ2-6; D is unresolved. Trimming removed 6 bases from V and 1 base from J, with 10 bases in between. The CDR3 totals 15 residues. Looked up from germline, CDR1 is MNHEY and CDR2 is SVGAGI. The DNA of the CDR3 is TGTGCCAGCAGCCCCCCCCGGTCTGGGGCCAACGTCCTGACTTTC. Protein: CASSPPRSGANVLTF.

This chain uses TRBV27 with TRBJ2-1, with D possibly matching TRBD2 (5 bases). V lost 3 bases to trimming and J lost 7 bases, with 13 bases between them. This CDR3 has 14 residues. Germline loops: CDR1 MNHEY, CDR2 SMNVEV (reference sequence). The CDR3 region is CASSFGGGVNEQFF. CDR3 DNA sequence: TGTGCCAGCAGTTTTGGAGGTGGTGTGAATGAGCAGTTCTTC.

The V and J genes are TRBV12-2 and TRBJ1-5; no DNA check was done on the table's D call, TRBD1. TRBV12-2 is reported as a pseudogene. The CDR3 covers 16 residues. CDR3 sequence (DNA): TGTGCAAGTCGACCTCGGACAGGGGTGGGCAATCAGCCCCAGCATTTT. It is translated as CASRPRTGVGNQPQHF.

In its sample, this clone was seen once. The rearrangement joins TRBV10-3 to TRBJ2-4; D is perhaps TRBD1 (7 bases). Trimming stripped 3 bases from V and 1 base from J, with 25 bases between. The CDR3 runs to 20 residues. Germline CDR1 reads ENHRY; CDR2 reads SYGVKD. CDR3: CAISEGGGPANRLAKNIQYF. The CDR3 DNA reads as TGTGCCATCAGTGAAGGAGGGGGCCCGGCAAATAGGTTGGCCAAAAACATTCAGTACTTC.

The CDR3 DNA follows: TGTGCCAGCATAGGGGCTGGCGACAATGAGCAGTTCTTC. It translates to CASIGAGDNEQFF. V and J are TRBV28 and TRBJ2-1, with a possible D match to TRBD1 (5 bases). Germline V gene lookup returns CDR1 MDHEN and CDR2 SYDVKM. CDR3 length: 13 amino acids. V was trimmed by 7 bases and J by 5 bases, leaving 12 bases between them.

Only a few counts were recorded for this clone. The CDR3 loop is CATSITGREGQFF. CDR3 DNA sequence: TGTGCCACCAGCATAACGGGGCGGGAGGGGCAGTTCTTC. The chain carries TRBV15 and TRBJ2-1; 9 positions match TRBD2. Germline V gene lookup returns CDR1 LNHNV and CDR2 YYDKDF (reference sequence). The CDR3 spans 13 residues. J gave up 12 bases and V 4 bases, and 7 bases lay outside the gene matches.

The chain links TRBV27 to TRBJ2-7, with D perhaps matching TRBD2 (5 bases). Germline loops: CDR1 MNHEY, CDR2 SMNVEV (reference sequence). CDR3 length: 16 residues. The V end was cut by 4 bases, the J end by 1 base, with 17 bases between. CDR3 protein: CASSSPAFTGSYEQYF. The CDR3 DNA is TGTGCCAGCAGTTCTCCCGCTTTTACGGGATCCTACGAGCAGTACTTC.

The V gene is TRBV27, the J gene TRBJ2-7; tentative D call: TRBD2 (5 bases). This CDR3 has 15 amino acids. The V gene lost 3 bases and the J gene lost 4 bases, with 16 bases spanning the gap. The germline CDR1 and CDR2 sequences are MNHEY and SMNVEV (reference sequence). The CDR3 sequence is CASSFPRPSRYEQYF. The CDR3 nucleotides read TGTGCCAGCAGTTTCCCCCGGCCTAGCAGGTACGAGCAGTACTTC.

CDR3 loop: CASNPRTGGNQPQHF. The CDR3 nucleotides read TGTGCCAGCAACCCCCGGACAGGGGGGAATCAGCCCCAGCATTTT. This chain joins TRBV28 and TRBJ1-5, with 10 bases aligning to TRBD1. The CDR3 totals 15 residues. Trimming took 7 bases from V and 4 from J; bases not matched to a gene: 7. Per the germline V gene, CDR1 is MDHEN and CDR2 is SYDVKM. The full variable domain, its missing parts supplied by reference TRBV28 and TRBJ1-5, is DVKVTQSSRYLVKRTGEKVFLECVQDMDHENMFWYRQDPGLGLRLIYFSYDVKMKEKGDIPEGYSVSREKKERFSLILESASTNQTSMYLCASNPRTGGNQPQHFGDGTRLSIL.

The genes are TRBV19 and TRBJ1-1, with TRBD1 as a possible D gene (5 bases). V dropped 4 bases and J dropped 1 base, with 13 bases sitting between them. Germline V gene data show CDR1 as LNHDA and CDR2 as SQIVND (reference sequence). The CDR3 runs 15 residues. In DNA, the CDR3 is TGTGCCAGTAGTAGAGGGACTCAACCGAACACTGAAGCTTTCTTT. Residues: CASSRGTQPNTEAFF.

V gene TRBV5-4 combines with J gene TRBJ2-7; D is unclear. The CDR3 has 12 amino acids. The germline V gene has CDR1 SGHNT and CDR2 YYREEE (reference sequence). V lost 3 bases, J lost 0 bases, and 4 bases lay in between. CDR3: CASSSSSYEQYF. In DNA form, the CDR3 reads TGTGCCAGCAGCTCCAGCTCCTACGAGCAGTACTTC. The complete variable domain, with remaining parts taken from reference TRBV5-4 and TRBJ2-7, reads ETGVTQSPTHLIKTRGQQVTLRCSSQSGHNTVSWYQQALGQGPQFIFQYYREEENGRGNFPPRFSGLQFPNYSSELNVNALELDDSALYLCASSSSSYEQYFGPGTRLTVT.

This clone was seen only once. This rearrangement joins TRBV5-6 to TRBJ2-5; 8 nucleotides align to TRBD1. CDR3 length: 15 residues. CDR1 and CDR2 from the germline V gene are SGHDT and YYEEEE. V trimming: 3 bases; J trimming: 1 base; junction bases outside the gene matches: 5. The CDR3 spells CASSSDRAFQETQYF. CDR3 nucleotides: TGTGCCAGCAGCTCGGACAGGGCATTCCAAGAGACCCAGTACTTC.

The genes are TRBV28 and TRBJ1-6, with 7 bases that match TRBD1. Trimming took 4 bases from V and 0 from J; bases not matched to a gene: 18. The CDR3 sequence is 21 residues long. Looked up from germline, CDR1 is MDHEN and CDR2 is SYDVKM. CDR3 bases: TGTGCCAGCAGTTCCCCCGGCCACGGGCCCTCAGGGGGCTCCTATAATTCACCCCTCCACTTT. This sequence encodes CASSSPGHGPSGGSYNSPLHF.

The CDR3 sequence: CASSLLTSGYNEQFF. The CDR3 nucleotides are TGCGCCAGCAGCCTTTTGACTAGCGGTTACAATGAGCAGTTCTTC. This chain joins TRBV4-1 and TRBJ2-1; 9 nucleotides match TRBD2. Trimming took 4 bases from V and 4 from J; bases not matched to a gene: 5. The CDR3 has 15 amino acids. Germline V gene data show CDR1 as MGHRA and CDR2 as YSYEKL.

This rearrangement joins TRBV18 to TRBJ1-1; 10 bases agree with TRBD1. Germline values: CDR1 KGHSH, CDR2 LQKENI. This CDR3 spans 13 amino acids. J lost 6 bases, V lost 6 bases, and 4 bases had no gene match. CDR3 protein: CASSYGQGAEAFF. In DNA, the CDR3 is TGTGCCAGCTCTTACGGACAGGGGGCTGAAGCTTTCTTT.

The V gene is TRBV7-9, the J gene TRBJ1-1; 10 positions match TRBD1. The CDR3 has 17 amino acids. J was trimmed by 4 bases and V by 5 bases; bases with no gene match: 13. Germline V gene sequence: CDR1 SEHNR, CDR2 FQNEAQ (reference sequence). The CDR3 sequence is CASSQTGGKGLGTEAFF. CDR3 nucleotides: TGTGCCAGCAGCCAGACAGGGGGCAAGGGATTGGGCACTGAAGCTTTCTTT.